The source of this T cell receptor (beta chain) is a study of PD-1 blockade in mismatch repair-deficient tumors. Background on the study: Patients had approximately 12 mismatch repair-deficient cancer types, all previously treated and progressing.

The CDR3 is made up of 14 amino acids. J was trimmed by 1 base and V by 4 bases; bases with no gene match: 3. Germline assignment: CDR1 MGHDK and CDR2 SYGVNS. The protocol was immunoSEQ multiplex PCR, while the TCRdb copy is restricted to in-frame clones and leaves out a portion. The sample holds approximately 100,000 clones, about 79% seen once. PCR or immunohistochemistry showed mismatch repair deficiency in every enrolled patient. The input for sequencing was peripheral blood, taken 35 to 37 weeks after starting pembrolizumab. This TCR came from an adult with mismatch repair-deficient cancer. This sequence joins TRBV25-1 and TRBJ1-1, with 7 bases identical to TRBD1. CDR3 sequence reads: CASSGQGGNTEAFF. The CDR3, as DNA: TGTGCCAGCAGTGGACAGGGTGGGAACACTGAAGCTTTCTTT.